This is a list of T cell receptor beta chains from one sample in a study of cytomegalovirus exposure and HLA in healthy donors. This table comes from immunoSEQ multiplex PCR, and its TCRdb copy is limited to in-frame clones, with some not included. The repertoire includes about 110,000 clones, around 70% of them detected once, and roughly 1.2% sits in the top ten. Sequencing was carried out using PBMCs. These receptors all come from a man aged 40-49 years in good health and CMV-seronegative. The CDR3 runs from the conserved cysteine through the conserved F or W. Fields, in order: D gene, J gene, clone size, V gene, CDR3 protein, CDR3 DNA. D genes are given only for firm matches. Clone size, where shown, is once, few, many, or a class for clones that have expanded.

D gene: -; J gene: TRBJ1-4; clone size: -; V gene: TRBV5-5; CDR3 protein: CASSLARVVGEKLFF; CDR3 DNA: TGTGCCAGCAGCTTGGCCAGGGTCGTTGGTGAAAAACTGTTTTTT
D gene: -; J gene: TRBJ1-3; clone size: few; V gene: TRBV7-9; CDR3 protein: CASSSGESGGNTIYF; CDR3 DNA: TGTGCCAGCAGCTCCGGGGAATCGGGGGGAAACACCATATATTTT
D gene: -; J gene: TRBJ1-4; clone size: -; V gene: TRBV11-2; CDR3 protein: CASSHQGNNEKLFF; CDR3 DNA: TGTGCCAGCAGCCACCAGGGGAATAATGAAAAACTGTTTTTT
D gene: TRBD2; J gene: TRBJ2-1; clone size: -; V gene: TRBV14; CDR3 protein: CASSQGLATEQFF; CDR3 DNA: TGTGCCAGCAGCCAGGGACTAGCTACTGAGCAGTTCTTC
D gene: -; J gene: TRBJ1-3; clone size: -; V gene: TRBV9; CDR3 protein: CASSVYSNSGNTIYF; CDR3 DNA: TGTGCCAGCAGCGTTTACAGCAACTCTGGAAACACCATATATTTT
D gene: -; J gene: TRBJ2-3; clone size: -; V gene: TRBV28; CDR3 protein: CASYDTPNTDTQYF; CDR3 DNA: TGTGCCAGCTACGACACTCCCAACACAGATACGCAGTATTTT
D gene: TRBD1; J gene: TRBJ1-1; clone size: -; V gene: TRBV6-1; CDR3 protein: CASSAQQGTGTEAFF; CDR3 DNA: TGTGCCAGCAGTGCCCAACAGGGGACGGGCACTGAAGCTTTCTTT
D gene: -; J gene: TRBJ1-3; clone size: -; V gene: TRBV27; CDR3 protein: CASRAISGNTIYF; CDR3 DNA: TGTGCCAGCAGGGCCATCTCAGGAAACACCATATATTTT
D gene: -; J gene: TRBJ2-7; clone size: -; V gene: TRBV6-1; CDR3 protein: CASSEGSSSYEQYF; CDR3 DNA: TGTGCCAGCAGTGAAGGGAGCAGCTCCTACGAGCAGTACTTC
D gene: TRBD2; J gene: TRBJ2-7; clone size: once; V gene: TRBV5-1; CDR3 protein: CASTPWAGSGRVEQYF; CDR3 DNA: TGCGCCAGCACGCCATGGGCTGGTAGCGGGAGGGTTGAGCAGTACTTC
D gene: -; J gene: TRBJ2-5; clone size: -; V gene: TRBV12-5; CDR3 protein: CASGSPRVETQYF; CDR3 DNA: TGTGCTAGTGGTTCCCCCCGAGTTGAGACCCAGTACTTC
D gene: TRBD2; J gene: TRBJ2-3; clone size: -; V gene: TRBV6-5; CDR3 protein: CASSYSGRGGVKTQYF; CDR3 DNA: TGTGCCAGCAGTTACTCGGGGCGGGGGGGGGTGAAGACGCAGTATTTT
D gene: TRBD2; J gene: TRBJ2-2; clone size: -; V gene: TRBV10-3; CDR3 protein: CATQTSGRTNTGELFF; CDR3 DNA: TGTGCCACCCAGACTAGCGGGAGGACAAACACCGGGGAGCTGTTTTTT
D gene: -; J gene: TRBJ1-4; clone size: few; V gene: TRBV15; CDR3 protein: CATDRTGTNEKLFF; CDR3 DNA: TGTGCCACGGACAGAACGGGGACTAATGAAAAACTGTTTTTT
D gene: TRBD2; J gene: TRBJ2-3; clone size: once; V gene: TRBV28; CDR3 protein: CASRGGTSGYTQYF; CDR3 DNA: TGTGCCAGCAGGGGGGGGACTAGCGGGTATACGCAGTATTTT
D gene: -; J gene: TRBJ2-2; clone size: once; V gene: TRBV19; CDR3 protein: CASSIDGRLATGELFF; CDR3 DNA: TGTGCCAGTAGTATCGACGGTCGCTTAGCCACCGGGGAGCTGTTTTTT
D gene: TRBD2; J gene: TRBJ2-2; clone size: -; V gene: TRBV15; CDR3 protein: CATSIAGGPGELFF; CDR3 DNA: TGTGCCACCAGCATTGCGGGGGGGCCCGGGGAGCTGTTTTTT
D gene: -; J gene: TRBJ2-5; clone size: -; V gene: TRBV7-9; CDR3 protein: CASSSTGFSYQETQYF; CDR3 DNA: TGTGCCAGCAGCTCAACAGGGTTTTCGTACCAAGAGACCCAGTACTTC
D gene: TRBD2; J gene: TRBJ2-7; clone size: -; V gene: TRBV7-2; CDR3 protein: CASSKLAGVWYEQYF; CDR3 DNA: TGTGCCAGCAGCAAGCTAGCGGGAGTTTGGTACGAGCAGTACTTC
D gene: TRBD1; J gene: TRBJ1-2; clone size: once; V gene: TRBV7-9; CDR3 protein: CASNAGTGIYGYTF; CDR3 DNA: TGTGCCAGCAACGCCGGGACAGGGATCTATGGCTACACCTTC
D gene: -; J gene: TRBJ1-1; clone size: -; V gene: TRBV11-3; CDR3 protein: CASSYWEYRVGNTEAFF; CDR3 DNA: TGTGCCAGCAGCTATTGGGAGTACAGGGTCGGGAACACTGAAGCTTTCTTT
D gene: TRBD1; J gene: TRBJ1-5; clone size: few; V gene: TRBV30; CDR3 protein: CAWSTGTGTQPQHF; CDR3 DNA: TGTGCCTGGAGTACCGGGACAGGGACTCAGCCCCAGCATTTT
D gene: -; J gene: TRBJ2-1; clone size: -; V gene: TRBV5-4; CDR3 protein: CASSLVLVHEQFF; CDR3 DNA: TGTGCCAGCAGCTTGGTGTTAGTACATGAGCAGTTCTTC
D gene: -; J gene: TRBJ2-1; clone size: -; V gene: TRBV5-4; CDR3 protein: CASSSVMPEQFF; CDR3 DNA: TGTGCCAGCAGCTCAGTGATGCCTGAGCAGTTCTTC
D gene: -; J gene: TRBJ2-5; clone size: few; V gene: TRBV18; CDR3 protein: CASSSVAGKETQYF; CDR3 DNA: TGTGCCAGCTCCTCCGTAGCAGGGAAAGAGACCCAGTACTTC
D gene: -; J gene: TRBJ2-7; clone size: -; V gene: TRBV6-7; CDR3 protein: CASRKPRVHSYEQYF; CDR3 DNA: TGTGCCAGCAGGAAACCCAGGGTCCACTCCTACGAGCAGTACTTC
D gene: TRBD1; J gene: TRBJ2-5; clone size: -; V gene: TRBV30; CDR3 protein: CAWSRGQGSLETQYF; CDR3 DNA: TGTGCCTGGAGTAGGGGACAGGGATCCCTAGAGACCCAGTACTTC
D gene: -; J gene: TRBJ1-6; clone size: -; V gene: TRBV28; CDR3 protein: CASRTVDNSPLHF; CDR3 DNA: TGTGCCAGCCGGACAGTGGATAATTCACCCCTCCACTTT